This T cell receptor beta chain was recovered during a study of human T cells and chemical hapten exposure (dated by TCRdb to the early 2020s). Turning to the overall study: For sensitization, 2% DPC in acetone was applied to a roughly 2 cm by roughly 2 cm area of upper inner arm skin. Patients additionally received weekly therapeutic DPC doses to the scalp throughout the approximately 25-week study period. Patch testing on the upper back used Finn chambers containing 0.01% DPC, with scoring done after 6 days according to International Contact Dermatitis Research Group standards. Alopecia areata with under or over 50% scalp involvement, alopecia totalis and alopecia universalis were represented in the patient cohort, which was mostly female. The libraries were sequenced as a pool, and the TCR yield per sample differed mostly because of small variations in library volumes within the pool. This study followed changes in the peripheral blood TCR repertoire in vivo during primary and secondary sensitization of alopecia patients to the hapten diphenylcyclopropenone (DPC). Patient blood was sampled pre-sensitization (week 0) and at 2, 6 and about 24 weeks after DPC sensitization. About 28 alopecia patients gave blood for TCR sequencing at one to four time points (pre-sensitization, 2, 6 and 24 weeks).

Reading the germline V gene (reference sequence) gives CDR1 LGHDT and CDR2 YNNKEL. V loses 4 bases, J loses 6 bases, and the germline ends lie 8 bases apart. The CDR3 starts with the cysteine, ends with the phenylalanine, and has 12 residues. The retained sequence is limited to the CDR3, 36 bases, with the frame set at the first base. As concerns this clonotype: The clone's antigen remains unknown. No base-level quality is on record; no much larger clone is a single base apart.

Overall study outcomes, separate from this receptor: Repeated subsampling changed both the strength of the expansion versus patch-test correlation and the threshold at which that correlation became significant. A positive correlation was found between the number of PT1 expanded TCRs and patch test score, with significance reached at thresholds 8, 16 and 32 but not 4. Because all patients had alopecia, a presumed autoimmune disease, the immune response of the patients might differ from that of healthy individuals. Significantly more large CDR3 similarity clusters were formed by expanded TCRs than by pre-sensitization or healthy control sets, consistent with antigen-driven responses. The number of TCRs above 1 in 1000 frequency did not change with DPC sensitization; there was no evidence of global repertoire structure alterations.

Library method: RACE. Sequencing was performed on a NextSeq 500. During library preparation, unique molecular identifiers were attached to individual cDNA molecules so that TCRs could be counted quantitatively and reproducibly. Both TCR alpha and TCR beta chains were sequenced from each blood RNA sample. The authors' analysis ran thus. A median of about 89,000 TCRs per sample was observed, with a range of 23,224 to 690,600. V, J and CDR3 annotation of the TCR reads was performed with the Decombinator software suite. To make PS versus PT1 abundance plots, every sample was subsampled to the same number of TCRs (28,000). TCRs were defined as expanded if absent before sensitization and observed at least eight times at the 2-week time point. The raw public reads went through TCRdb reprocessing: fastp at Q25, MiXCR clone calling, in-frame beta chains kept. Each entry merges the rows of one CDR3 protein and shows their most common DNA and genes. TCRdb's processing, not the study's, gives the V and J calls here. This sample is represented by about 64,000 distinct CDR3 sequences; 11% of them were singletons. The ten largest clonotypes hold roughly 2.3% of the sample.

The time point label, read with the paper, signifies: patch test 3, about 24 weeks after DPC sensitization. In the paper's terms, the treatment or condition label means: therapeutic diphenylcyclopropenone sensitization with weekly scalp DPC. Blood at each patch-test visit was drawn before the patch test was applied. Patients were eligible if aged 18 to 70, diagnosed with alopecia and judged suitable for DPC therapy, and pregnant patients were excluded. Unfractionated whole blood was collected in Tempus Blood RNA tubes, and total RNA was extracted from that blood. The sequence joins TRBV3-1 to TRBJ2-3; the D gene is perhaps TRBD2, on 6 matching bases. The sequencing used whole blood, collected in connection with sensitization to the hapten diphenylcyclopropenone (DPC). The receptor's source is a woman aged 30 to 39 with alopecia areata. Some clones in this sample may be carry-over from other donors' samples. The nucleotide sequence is TGTGCCAGCAGCCGGGGACTGGATACGCAGTATTTT. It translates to CASSRGLDTQYF.